This TCR beta chain is drawn from a study of T cells in Graves' hyperthyroidism and ophthalmopathy. CDR1 is SQVTM, CDR2 ANQGSEA, per germline. The CDR3 loop spans 14 amino acids. For this clonotype: At one boundary the junction diverges from the germline segment, which might be a read error.

The investigators amplified TCR beta CDR3 regions from RNA transcripts. First-round RT-PCR targeting the TCR CDR3 was performed with the HTBI primer set. MiXCR, applied by TCRdb to the multiplex PCR reads, yields one record per CDR3 protein. The table lists 550,000 to 800,000 distinct CDR3 sequences, about 17% of them singletons, with about 8.4% in the top ten. Source material: blood. The J gene is TRBJ2-7, the V gene TRBV29-1; 9 bases are a match to TRBD1. The TCR was taken from a man between 18 and 35 years old with Graves' hyperthyroidism. CDR3 coding DNA: TGCAGCGTTGCCGGGACAGGGAACTCCTACGAGCAGTCCTTC. It yields the protein CSVAGTGNSYEQSF.